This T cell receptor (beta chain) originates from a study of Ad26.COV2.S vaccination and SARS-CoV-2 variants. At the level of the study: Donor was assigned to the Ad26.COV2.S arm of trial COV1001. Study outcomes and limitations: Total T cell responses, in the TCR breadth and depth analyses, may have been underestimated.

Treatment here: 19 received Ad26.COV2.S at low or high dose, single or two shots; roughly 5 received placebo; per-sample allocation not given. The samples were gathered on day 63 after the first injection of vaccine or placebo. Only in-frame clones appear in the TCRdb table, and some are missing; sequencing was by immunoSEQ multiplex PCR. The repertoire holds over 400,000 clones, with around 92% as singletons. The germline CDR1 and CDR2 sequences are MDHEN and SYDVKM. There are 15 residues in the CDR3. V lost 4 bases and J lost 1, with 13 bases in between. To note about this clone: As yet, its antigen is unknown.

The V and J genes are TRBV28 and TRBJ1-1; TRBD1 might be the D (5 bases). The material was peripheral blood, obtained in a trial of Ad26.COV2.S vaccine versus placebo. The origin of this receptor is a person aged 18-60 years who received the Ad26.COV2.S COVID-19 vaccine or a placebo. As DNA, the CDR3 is TGTGCCAGCAGTTCAACCGGGACGGGGAACACTGAAGCTTTCTTT. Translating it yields CASSSTGTGNTEAFF.